This TCR beta chain was recorded in a study of shared clonotypes between healthy human individuals. Study context: Serving as donors were two women and a few men, whose ages spanned 18 to 49.

With respect to this clone: Its antigen is undetermined.

CDR1 SQVTM and CDR2 ANQGSEA come from the germline V gene. The CDR3 consists of 14 residues. V lost 3 bases to trimming and J lost 4 bases; unmatched junction nucleotides: 6. The donors, healthy adults who were HIV-negative, had experienced no recent acute infections or vaccinations. Points from the study as a whole: Sequencing depth was a factor that was expected to affect clonotype sharing among donors.

Deep was the level at which the assay was run. Sequenced by immunoSEQ multiplex PCR; TCRdb stores in-frame clones only, minus some. The sample lists more than 1,200,000 clones, about 98.5% seen once, with roughly 0.36% in the top ten. This receptor was obtained from a man aged 30 to 39 in good health. Material for sequencing was naive CD4+ T cells sorted from blood. Sample subset: CD45RA+ positively selected. The chain has TRBV29-1 and TRBJ2-1, with TRBD2 matching over 7 bases. In DNA form, the CDR3 reads TGCAGCGTTGAGTTGCGGGAGACATACAATGAGCAGTTCTTC. It yields the protein CSVELRETYNEQFF.